This TCR beta chain was captured in a study of spatial heterogeneity in lung cancer. There are many counts of this clonotype. Its antigen remains unknown. The time point was: sample taken at primary tumor resection. Frozen PBMC, nontumor lung or tumor provided whole RNA, which was sequenced unsorted. The V gene's germline CDR1 is DFQATT and CDR2 SNEGSKA (reference sequence). Trimming took off 6 bases at V and 4 bases at J, with 12 bases between the two ends. The CDR3 extends over 12 amino acids. The study, taken as a whole, reports: Mutation counts in tumors were tracked by counts of expanded intratumoral alpha and beta TCRs.

MiXCR, applied by TCRdb to the 5' RACE reads, yields one record per CDR3 protein. The table records 12,000 or so distinct CDR3 sequences, roughly 4.6% of them present only once. This specimen was lung tumor tissue, taken at surgery. This TCR derives from a male donor with early-stage non-small cell lung cancer. This chain uses TRBV20-1 with TRBJ1-2, with a weak D call TRBD1 (5 bases). The CDR3 here is CSAIPDIYGYTF. The CDR3 DNA sequence: TGCAGTGCCATTCCGGACATCTATGGCTACACCTTC.